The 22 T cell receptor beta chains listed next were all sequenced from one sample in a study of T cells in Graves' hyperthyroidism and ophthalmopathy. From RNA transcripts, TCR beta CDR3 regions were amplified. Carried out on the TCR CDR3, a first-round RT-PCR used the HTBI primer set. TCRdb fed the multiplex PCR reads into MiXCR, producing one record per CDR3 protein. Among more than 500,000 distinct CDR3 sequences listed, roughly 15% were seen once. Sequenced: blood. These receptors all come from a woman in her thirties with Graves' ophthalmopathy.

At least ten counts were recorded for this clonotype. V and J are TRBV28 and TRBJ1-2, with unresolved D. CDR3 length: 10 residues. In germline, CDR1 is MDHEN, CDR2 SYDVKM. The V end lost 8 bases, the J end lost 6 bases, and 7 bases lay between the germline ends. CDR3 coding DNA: TGTGCCAGCCGAGGTGATGGCTACACCTTC. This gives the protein CASRGDGYTF.

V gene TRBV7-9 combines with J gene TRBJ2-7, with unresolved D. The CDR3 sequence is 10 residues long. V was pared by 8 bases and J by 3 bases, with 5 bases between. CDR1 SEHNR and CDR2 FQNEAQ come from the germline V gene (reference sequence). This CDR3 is CASGGYEQYF. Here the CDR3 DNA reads TGTGCCAGCGGCGGCTACGAGCAGTACTTC.

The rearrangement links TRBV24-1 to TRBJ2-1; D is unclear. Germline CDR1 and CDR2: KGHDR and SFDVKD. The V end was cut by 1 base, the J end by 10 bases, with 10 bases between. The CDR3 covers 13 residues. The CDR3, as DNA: TGTGCCACCAGTGATTTTCCCCTGGAGGAGCAGTTCTTC. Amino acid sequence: CATSDFPLEEQFF.

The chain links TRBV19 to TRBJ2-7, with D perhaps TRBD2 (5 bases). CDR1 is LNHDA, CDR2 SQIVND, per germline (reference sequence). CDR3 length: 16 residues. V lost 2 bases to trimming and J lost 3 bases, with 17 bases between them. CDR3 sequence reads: CASSISETTANYEQYF. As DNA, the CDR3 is TGTGCCAGTAGTATATCAGAGACTACGGCAAACTACGAGCAGTACTTC.

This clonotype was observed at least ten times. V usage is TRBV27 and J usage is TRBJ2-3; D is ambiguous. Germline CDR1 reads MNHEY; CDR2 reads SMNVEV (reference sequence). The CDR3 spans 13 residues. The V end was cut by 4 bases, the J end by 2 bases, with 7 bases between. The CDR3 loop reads CASSSPPTDTQYF. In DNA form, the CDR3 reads TGTGCCAGCAGTTCTCCACCCACAGATACGCAGTATTTT.

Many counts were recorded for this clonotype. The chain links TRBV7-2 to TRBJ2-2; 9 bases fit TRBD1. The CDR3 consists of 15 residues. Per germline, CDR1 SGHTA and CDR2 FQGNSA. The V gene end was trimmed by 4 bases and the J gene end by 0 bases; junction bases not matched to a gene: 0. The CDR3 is CASSYRGPNTGELFF. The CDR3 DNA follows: TGTGCCAGCAGCTACAGGGGGCCGAACACCGGGGAGCTGTTTTTT.

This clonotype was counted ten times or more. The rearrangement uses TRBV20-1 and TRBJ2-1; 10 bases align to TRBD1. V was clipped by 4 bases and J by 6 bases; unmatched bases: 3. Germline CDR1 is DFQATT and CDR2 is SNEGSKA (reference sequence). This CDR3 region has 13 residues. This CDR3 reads CSATGTGVNEQFF. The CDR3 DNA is TGCAGTGCTACCGGGACAGGGGTCAATGAGCAGTTCTTC.

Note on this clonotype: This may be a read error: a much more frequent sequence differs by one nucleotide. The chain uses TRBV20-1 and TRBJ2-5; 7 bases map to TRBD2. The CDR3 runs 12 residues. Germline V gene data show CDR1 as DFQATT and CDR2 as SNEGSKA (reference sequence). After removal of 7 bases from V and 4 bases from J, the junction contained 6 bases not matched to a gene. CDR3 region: CSVSASGETQYF. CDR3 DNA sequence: TGCAGTGTTAGTGCTAGCGGAGAGACCCAGTACTTC.

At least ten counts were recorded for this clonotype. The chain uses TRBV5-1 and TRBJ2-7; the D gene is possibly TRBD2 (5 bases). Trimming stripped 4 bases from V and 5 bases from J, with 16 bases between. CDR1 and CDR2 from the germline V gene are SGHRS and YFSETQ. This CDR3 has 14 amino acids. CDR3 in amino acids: CASSMRTPTHEQYF. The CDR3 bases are TGCGCCAGCAGCATGCGGACTCCCACCCACGAGCAGTACTTC. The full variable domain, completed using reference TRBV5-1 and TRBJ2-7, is KAGVTQTPRYLIKTRGQQVTLSCSPISGHRSVSWYQQTPGQGLQFLFEYFSETQRNKGNFPGRFSGRQFSNSRSEMNVSTLELGDSALYLCASSMRTPTHEQYFGPGTRLTVT.

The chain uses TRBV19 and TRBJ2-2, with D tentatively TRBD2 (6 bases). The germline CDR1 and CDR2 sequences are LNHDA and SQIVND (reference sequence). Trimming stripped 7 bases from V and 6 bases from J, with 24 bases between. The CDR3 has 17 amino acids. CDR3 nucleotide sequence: TGTGCCAGTAACACCCAAGGGGACTCAGCGGCGGCCGGGGAGCTGTTTTTT. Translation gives CASNTQGDSAAAGELFF. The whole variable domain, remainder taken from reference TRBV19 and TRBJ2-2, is DGGITQSPKYLFRKEGQNVTLSCEQNLNHDAMYWYRQDPGQGLRLIYYSQIVNDFQKGDIAEGYSVSREKKESFPLTVTSAQKNPTAFYLCASNTQGDSAAAGELFFGEGSRLTVL.

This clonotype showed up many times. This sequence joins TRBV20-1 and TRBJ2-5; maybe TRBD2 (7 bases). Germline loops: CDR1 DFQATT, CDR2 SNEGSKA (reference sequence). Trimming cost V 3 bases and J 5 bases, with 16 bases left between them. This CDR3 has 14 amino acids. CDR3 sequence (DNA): TGCAGTGCTAGGCGGGCGGGGGCCGGGGAGACCCAGTACTTC. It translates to CSARRAGAGETQYF.

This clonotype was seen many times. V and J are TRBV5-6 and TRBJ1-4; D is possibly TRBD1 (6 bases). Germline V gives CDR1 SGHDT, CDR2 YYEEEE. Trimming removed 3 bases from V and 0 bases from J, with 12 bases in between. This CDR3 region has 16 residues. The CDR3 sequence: CASSSLRGTTNEKLFF. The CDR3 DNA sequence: TGTGCCAGCAGCTCACTAAGGGGGACAACTAATGAAAAACTGTTTTTT.

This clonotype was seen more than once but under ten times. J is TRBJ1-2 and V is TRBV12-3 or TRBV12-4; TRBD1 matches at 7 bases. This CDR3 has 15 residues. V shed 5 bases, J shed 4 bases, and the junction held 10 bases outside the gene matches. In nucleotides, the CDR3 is TGTGCCAGCAGTCCCAGACAGGGTTCAAGCTATGGCTACACCTTC. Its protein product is CASSPRQGSSYGYTF.

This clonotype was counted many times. CDR3 residues: CSVSSGQETQYF. In DNA form, the CDR3 reads TGCAGCGTTTCTAGCGGCCAAGAGACCCAGTACTTC. The rearrangement links TRBV29-1 to TRBJ2-5; 7 nucleotides match TRBD2. The germline V gene has CDR1 SQVTM and CDR2 ANQGSEA. The CDR3 is made up of 12 amino acids. The V and J ends lost 5 bases and 1 base, in that order; junction bases with no gene match: 1. Drawing the rest from reference TRBV29-1 and TRBJ2-5, the complete variable domain is SAVISQKPSRDICQRGTSLTIQCQVDSQVTMMFWYRQQPGQSLTLIATANQGSEATYESGFVIDKFPISRPNLTFSTLTVSNMSPEDSSIYLCSVSSGQETQYFGPGTRLLVL.

The DNA for the CDR3 is TGTGCCAGCAGGTCCCAAAGCTTGGCGGAAAAACTGTTTTTT. Its protein is CASRSQSLAEKLFF. The V call is TRBV28, the J call TRBJ1-4; D is ambiguous. The CDR3 has 14 residues. Germline V lookup: CDR1 MDHEN, CDR2 SYDVKM. V was shortened by 6 bases and J by 8 bases, with 16 bases between the two germline ends.

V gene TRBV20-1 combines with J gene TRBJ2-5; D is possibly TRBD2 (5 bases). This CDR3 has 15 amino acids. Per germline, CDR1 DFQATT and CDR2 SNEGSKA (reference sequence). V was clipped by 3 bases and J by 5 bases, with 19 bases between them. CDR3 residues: CSARGGLAGSETQYF. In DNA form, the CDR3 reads TGCAGTGCTAGGGGCGGGCTAGCCGGGTCGGAGACCCAGTACTTC.

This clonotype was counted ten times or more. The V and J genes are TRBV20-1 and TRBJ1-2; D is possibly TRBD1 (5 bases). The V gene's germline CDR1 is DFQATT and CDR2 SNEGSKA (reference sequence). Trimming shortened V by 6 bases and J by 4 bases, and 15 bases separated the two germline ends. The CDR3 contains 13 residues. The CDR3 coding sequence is TGCAGTGCCCAAAGTTCGGGGGGCTATGGCTACACCTTC. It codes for CSAQSSGGYGYTF.

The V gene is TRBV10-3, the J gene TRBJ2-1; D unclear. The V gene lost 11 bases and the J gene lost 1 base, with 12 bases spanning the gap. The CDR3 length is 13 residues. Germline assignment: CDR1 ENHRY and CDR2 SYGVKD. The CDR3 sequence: CAAVGGSYNEQFF. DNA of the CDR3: TGTGCCGCGGTGGGCGGTTCCTACAATGAGCAGTTCTTC.

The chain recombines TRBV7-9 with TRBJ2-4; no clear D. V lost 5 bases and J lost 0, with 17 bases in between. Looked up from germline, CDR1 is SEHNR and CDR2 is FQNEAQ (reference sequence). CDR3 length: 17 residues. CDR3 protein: CASSPYTAGIAKNIQYF. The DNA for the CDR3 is TGTGCCAGCAGCCCTTATACGGCAGGCATAGCCAAAAACATTCAGTACTTC.

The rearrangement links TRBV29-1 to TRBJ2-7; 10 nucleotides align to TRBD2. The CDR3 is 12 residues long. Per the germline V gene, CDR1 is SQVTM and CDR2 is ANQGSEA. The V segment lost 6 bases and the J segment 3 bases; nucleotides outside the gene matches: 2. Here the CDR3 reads CSVWTSGYEQYF. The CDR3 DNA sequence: TGCAGCGTATGGACTAGCGGCTACGAGCAGTACTTC.

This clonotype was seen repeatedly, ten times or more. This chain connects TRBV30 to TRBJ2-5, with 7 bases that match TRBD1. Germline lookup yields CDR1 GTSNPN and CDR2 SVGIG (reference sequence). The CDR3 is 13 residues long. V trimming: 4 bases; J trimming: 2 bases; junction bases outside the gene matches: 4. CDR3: CAWTGQRQETQYF. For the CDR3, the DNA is TGTGCCTGGACGGGACAGAGACAAGAGACCCAGTACTTC.

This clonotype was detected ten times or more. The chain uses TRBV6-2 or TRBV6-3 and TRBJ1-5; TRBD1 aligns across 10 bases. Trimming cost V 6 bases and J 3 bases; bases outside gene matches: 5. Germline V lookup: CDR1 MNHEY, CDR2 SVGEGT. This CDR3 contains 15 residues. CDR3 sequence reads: CASSRTGGINQPQHF. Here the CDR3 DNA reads TGTGCCAGCAGCAGGACAGGGGGAATCAATCAGCCCCAGCATTTT.